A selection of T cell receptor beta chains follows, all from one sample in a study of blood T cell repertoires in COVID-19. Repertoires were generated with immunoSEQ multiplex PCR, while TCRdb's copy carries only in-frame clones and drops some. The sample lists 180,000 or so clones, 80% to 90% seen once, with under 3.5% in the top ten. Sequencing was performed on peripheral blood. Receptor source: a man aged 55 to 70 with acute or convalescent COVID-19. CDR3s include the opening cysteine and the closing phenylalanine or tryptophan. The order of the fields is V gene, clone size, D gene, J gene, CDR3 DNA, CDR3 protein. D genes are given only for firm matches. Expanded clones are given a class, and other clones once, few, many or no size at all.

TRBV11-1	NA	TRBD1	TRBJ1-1	TGTGCCAGCAGGAAGGACCAGGGGGTAGGGGGAACTGAAGCTTTCTTT	CASRKDQGVGGTEAFF
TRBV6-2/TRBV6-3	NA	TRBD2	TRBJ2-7	TGTGCCAGCTGCCCGGGACTAGCGGGAGCCTACGAGCAGTACTTC	CASCPGLAGAYEQYF
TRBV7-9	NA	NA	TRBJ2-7	TGTGCCAGCAGCTTACCGGTGCCTGTGGTTGCCGAGCAGTACTTC	CASSLPVPVVAEQYF
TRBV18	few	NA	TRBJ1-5	TGTGCCAGCTCACCAATCAGCGGTAGCAATCAGCCCCAGCATTTT	CASSPISGSNQPQHF
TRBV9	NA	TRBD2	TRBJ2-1	TGTGCCAGCAGCGGTAGCGGGAGGGCCTACAATGAGCAGTTCTTC	CASSGSGRAYNEQFF
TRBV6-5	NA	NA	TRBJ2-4	TGTGCCAGCAGTATAGAAAATCTAGCCAAAAACATTCAGTACTTC	CASSIENLAKNIQYF
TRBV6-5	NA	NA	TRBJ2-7	TGTGCCAGCGCTATGGGGGGTAGCCGGCGCGAGCAGTACTTC	CASAMGGSRREQYF
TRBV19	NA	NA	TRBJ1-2	TGTGCCAGTAGTATAGATCAGGAACGGGGCTACACCTTC	CASSIDQERGYTF
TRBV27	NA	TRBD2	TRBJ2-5	TGTGCCAGCAGTTTAGCGGGAGGGCTTGAGACCCAGTACTTC	CASSLAGGLETQYF
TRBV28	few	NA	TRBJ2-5	TGTGCCAGCAGTTTATCACGGCAGGGAAGGGAGACCCAGTACTTC	CASSLSRQGRETQYF
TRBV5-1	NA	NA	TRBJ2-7	TGCGCCAGCAGCTTATTGGACACCTCCTACGAGCAGTACTTC	CASSLLDTSYEQYF
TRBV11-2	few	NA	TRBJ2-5	TGTGCCAGCAGGAGGAAGGGGCTGCAAGAGACCCAGTACTTC	CASRRKGLQETQYF
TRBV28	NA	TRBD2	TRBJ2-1	TGTGCCAGCAGTTTCCACCGATATAGCGGGAGAAACAATGAGCAGTTCTTC	CASSFHRYSGRNNEQFF
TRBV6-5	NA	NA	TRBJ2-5	TGTGCCAGCAGTTATAACAGGCAGGAGACCCAGTACTTC	CASSYNRQETQYF
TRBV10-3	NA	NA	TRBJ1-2	TGTGCCATCAGTGGGGCTCAGGATGGCTACACCTTC	CAISGAQDGYTF
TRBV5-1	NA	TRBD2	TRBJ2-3	TGCGCCAGCAGCTTGGAGACGCTGGGTAGCGGGCGCACAGATACGCAGTATTTT	CASSLETLGSGRTDTQYF
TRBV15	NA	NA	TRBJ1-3	TGTGCCACCAGCCGGGACATTTACTCTGGAAACACCATATATTTT	CATSRDIYSGNTIYF
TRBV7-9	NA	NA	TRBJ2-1	TGTGCCAGCAGCTTAGGAGGTCGGGGGAACACGAATGAGCAGTTCTTC	CASSLGGRGNTNEQFF
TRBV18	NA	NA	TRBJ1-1	TGTGCCAGCTCACCATACGAGGGCGGCGGAAACACTGAAGCTTTCTTT	CASSPYEGGGNTEAFF
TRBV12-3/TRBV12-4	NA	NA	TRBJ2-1	TGTGCCAGCAGGCTGGGGGGTTACAATGAGCAGTTCTTC	CASRLGGYNEQFF
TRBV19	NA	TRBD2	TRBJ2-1	TGTGCCACGGGTAGCGGGAGCGGTGAGCAGTTCTTC	CATGSGSGEQFF
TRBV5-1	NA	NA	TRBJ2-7	TGCGCCAGCGCACGGCGAGGTGCTTCACTCTACGAGCAGTACTTC	CASARRGASLYEQYF
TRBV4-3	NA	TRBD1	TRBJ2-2	TGCGCCAGCAGCCAAGATGCGGGACAGGCGAACACCGGGGAGCTGTTTTTT	CASSQDAGQANTGELFF
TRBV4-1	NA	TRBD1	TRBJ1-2	TGCGCCAGCAGCCCGAGACAGGGGTCCCACTATGGCTACACCTTC	CASSPRQGSHYGYTF
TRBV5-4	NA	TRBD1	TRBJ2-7	TGTGCCAGCAGCTTACAAGACAGGGTTAACTACGAGCAGTACTTC	CASSLQDRVNYEQYF
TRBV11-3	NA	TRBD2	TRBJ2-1	TGTGCCAGCAGCCGAAAGACCCCGGGACTAGTTGGTTCTCGGCAGTTCTTC	CASSRKTPGLVGSRQFF
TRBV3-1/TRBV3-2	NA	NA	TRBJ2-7	TGTGCCAGCAGCCCCAGGGGTTCCTACGAGCAGTACTTC	CASSPRGSYEQYF
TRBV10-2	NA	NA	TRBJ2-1	TGCGCCAGCAGTGAGAATATTGTTAAATGGTTCTTC	CASSENIVKWFF
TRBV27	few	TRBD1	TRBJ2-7	TGTGCCAGCAGTTTAGGGAGACAGGTTCCAGGGGGCGAGCAGTACTTC	CASSLGRQVPGGEQYF
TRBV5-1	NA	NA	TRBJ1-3	TGCGCCAGCAGCTTGGGAGAGGGATTTGGAAACACCATATATTTT	CASSLGEGFGNTIYF
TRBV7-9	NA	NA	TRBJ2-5	TGTGCCAGCAGCTTAGCCCTGAGAGATCAAGAGACCCAGTACTTC	CASSLALRDQETQYF
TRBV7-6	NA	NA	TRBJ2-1	TGTGCCAGCAGCTCTATTCGGCCCCAGGTGCGGGCTTACAATGAGCAGTTCTTC	CASSSIRPQVRAYNEQFF
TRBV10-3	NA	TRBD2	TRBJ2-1	TGTGCCACTCAGGACGGGAGGTTGGTGGGTGAGCAGTTCTTC	CATQDGRLVGEQFF
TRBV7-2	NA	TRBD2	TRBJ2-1	TGTGCCAGCAGCGCTCCGGGACTAGCGACCTACAATGAGCAGTTCTTC	CASSAPGLATYNEQFF
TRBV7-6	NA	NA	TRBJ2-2	TGTGCCAGCAGCTTAGCGCTTCTGTTCTATCGGGCCGGGGAGCTGTTTTTT	CASSLALLFYRAGELFF
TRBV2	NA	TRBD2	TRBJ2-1	TGTGCCAGCAGTGAAGCCCGCGGGAGTATAGATGAGCAGTTCTTC	CASSEARGSIDEQFF
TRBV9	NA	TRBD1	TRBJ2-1	TGTGCCAGCAGCGGGACAGGGTTGGGGTACAATGAGCAGTTCTTC	CASSGTGLGYNEQFF